Listed below are T cell receptor beta chains from one sample, sequenced in a study of shared clonotypes between healthy human individuals. Profiled with immunoSEQ multiplex PCR; TCRdb holds only in-frame clones, not every one. The data contain about 700,000 clones, under 80% of them singletons. Source material: memory CD4+ T cells sorted from blood. Every receptor here comes from a woman aged 30 to 39 in good health. CDR3s include the opening cysteine and the closing phenylalanine or tryptophan. A D gene is named only where the DNA matches it firmly. Rows may omit the clone size; those that give it use once, few, many or a size class.

cdr3_nt: TGTGCCTGCGGAAATAGCGGGGACATGTACGAGCAGTACTTC
cdr3_aa: CACGNSGDMYEQYF
j_call: TRBJ2-7
d_call: TRBD2
clone_size: -
v_call: TRBV6-1

cdr3_nt: TGTGCCAGCCGGGGGGAAATGGGATCCTATCAGCCCCAGCATTTT
cdr3_aa: CASRGEMGSYQPQHF
j_call: TRBJ1-5
d_call: -
clone_size: once
v_call: TRBV18

cdr3_nt: TGTGCCAGCAGTTCGAGGGAGACCTACGAGCAGTACTTC
cdr3_aa: CASSSRETYEQYF
j_call: TRBJ2-7
d_call: -
clone_size: -
v_call: TRBV27

cdr3_nt: TGTGCCAGCAGCGGTTTCTTTGAGGATACGCAGTATTTT
cdr3_aa: CASSGFFEDTQYF
j_call: TRBJ2-3
d_call: -
clone_size: -
v_call: TRBV7-9

cdr3_nt: TGTGCCAGTAGTACTATGGTGGGTCCCAATGAGCAGTTCTTC
cdr3_aa: CASSTMVGPNEQFF
j_call: TRBJ2-1
d_call: -
clone_size: -
v_call: TRBV19

cdr3_nt: TGTGCCAGCAGTCCCTGGACTAGCGGGAGAGGGAAGACAGATACGCAGTATTTT
cdr3_aa: CASSPWTSGRGKTDTQYF
j_call: TRBJ2-3
d_call: TRBD2
clone_size: few
v_call: TRBV28

cdr3_nt: TGTGCCAGCAGTTTCGCCGGGAAGCAGTACTTC
cdr3_aa: CASSFAGKQYF
j_call: TRBJ2-7
d_call: -
clone_size: -
v_call: TRBV28

cdr3_nt: TGTGCCAGCAGCAAAGCTCCGGGACAGAGTTTGGAGACCCAGTACTTC
cdr3_aa: CASSKAPGQSLETQYF
j_call: TRBJ2-5
d_call: -
clone_size: -
v_call: TRBV21-1

cdr3_nt: TGTGCCAGTACGGGACTTTACGAGCAGTACTTC
cdr3_aa: CASTGLYEQYF
j_call: TRBJ2-7
d_call: -
clone_size: -
v_call: TRBV6-5

cdr3_nt: TGTGCCAGCACGCATAGGGACAGGGGGAAACAGGTTCAGCCCCAGCATTTT
cdr3_aa: CASTHRDRGKQVQPQHF
j_call: TRBJ1-5
d_call: TRBD1
clone_size: -
v_call: TRBV27

cdr3_nt: TGTGCCAGTAGTATGACAGGGACCTTCAATCAGCCCCAGCATTTT
cdr3_aa: CASSMTGTFNQPQHF
j_call: TRBJ1-5
d_call: TRBD1
clone_size: -
v_call: TRBV19

cdr3_nt: TGCGCCAGCAGTCCCCAGCCCAGGGGCCCCTTAGAAAAACTGTTTTTT
cdr3_aa: CASSPQPRGPLEKLFF
j_call: TRBJ1-4
d_call: -
clone_size: -
v_call: TRBV23-1

cdr3_nt: TGTGCCAGCAGCCGCTTGGTGGCTCGCGGGTCCTACGAGCAGTACTTC
cdr3_aa: CASSRLVARGSYEQYF
j_call: TRBJ2-7
d_call: -
clone_size: -
v_call: TRBV11-2

cdr3_nt: TGTGCCAGCAGTTTCGGACACGATACCTCTGGAAACACCATATATTTT
cdr3_aa: CASSFGHDTSGNTIYF
j_call: TRBJ1-3
d_call: -
clone_size: -
v_call: TRBV28

cdr3_nt: TGTGCCAGTAGTATCGGAGTATTGGCAAATCAGCCCCAGCATTTT
cdr3_aa: CASSIGVLANQPQHF
j_call: TRBJ1-5
d_call: -
clone_size: once
v_call: TRBV19

cdr3_nt: TGCGCCAGCAGCTTTGCTTTTGTGTCGACGGGATCGATTGAGCAGTTCTTC
cdr3_aa: CASSFAFVSTGSIEQFF
j_call: TRBJ2-1
d_call: -
clone_size: -
v_call: TRBV5-1

cdr3_nt: TGTGCCAGCAGACCCGACAGCTACACAGATACGCAGTATTTT
cdr3_aa: CASRPDSYTDTQYF
j_call: TRBJ2-3
d_call: -
clone_size: -
v_call: TRBV2

cdr3_nt: TGTGCCAGCAGCCAAGCTTTGGACGGAGGCTCGGATGAGCAGTTCTTC
cdr3_aa: CASSQALDGGSDEQFF
j_call: TRBJ2-1
d_call: -
clone_size: -
v_call: TRBV4-2

cdr3_nt: TGCGCCAGCAGCCCCGGGACACTGGCCTACGAGCAGTACTTC
cdr3_aa: CASSPGTLAYEQYF
j_call: TRBJ2-7
d_call: -
clone_size: -
v_call: TRBV5-1

cdr3_nt: TGTGCCAGCAGGGATAGCGGGAGAGGGTCCGGGGAGCTGTTTTTT
cdr3_aa: CASRDSGRGSGELFF
j_call: TRBJ2-2
d_call: TRBD2
clone_size: once
v_call: TRBV6-1

cdr3_nt: TGTGCCAGCAGCTTGGGACTAGCGGGAAGGGAGCTGTTTTTT
cdr3_aa: CASSLGLAGRELFF
j_call: TRBJ2-2
d_call: TRBD2
clone_size: -
v_call: TRBV7-8

cdr3_nt: TGCGCCAGCGACCCGGGACAGGGGGGCAATGAGCAGTTCTTC
cdr3_aa: CASDPGQGGNEQFF
j_call: TRBJ2-1
d_call: TRBD1
clone_size: -
v_call: TRBV5-1

cdr3_nt: TGTGCCTGGAGTTCAAAGGGACTAGCTTACAATGAGCAGTTCTTC
cdr3_aa: CAWSSKGLAYNEQFF
j_call: TRBJ2-1
d_call: TRBD2
clone_size: few
v_call: TRBV30

cdr3_nt: TGTGCCAGCAGCGGGACAGGGTCGAGCAATCAGCCCCAGCATTTT
cdr3_aa: CASSGTGSSNQPQHF
j_call: TRBJ1-5
d_call: TRBD1
clone_size: -
v_call: TRBV28

cdr3_nt: TGTGCCAGCAGCACCCGCCAGACTACACACAAGAGTACGCAGTATTTT
cdr3_aa: CASSTRQTTHKSTQYF
j_call: TRBJ2-3
d_call: -
clone_size: -
v_call: TRBV9

cdr3_nt: TGTGCCAGCAGCTTAGCGCGGACTAGTAATGATGAGCAGTTCTTC
cdr3_aa: CASSLARTSNDEQFF
j_call: TRBJ2-1
d_call: TRBD2
clone_size: -
v_call: TRBV11-1

cdr3_nt: TGTGCCGTTCGTTCTGGACAGGGCTCCTACGAGCAGTACTTC
cdr3_aa: CAVRSGQGSYEQYF
j_call: TRBJ2-7
d_call: TRBD1
clone_size: many
v_call: TRBV10-3

cdr3_nt: TGTGCCAGCAGTTTAGAAGGTCGGTGGGGGTCCGGAAACACCATATATTTT
cdr3_aa: CASSLEGRWGSGNTIYF
j_call: TRBJ1-3
d_call: -
clone_size: -
v_call: TRBV28

cdr3_nt: TGCGCCAGCAGCTCCACGACAGGGACAACTAATGAAAAACTGTTTTTT
cdr3_aa: CASSSTTGTTNEKLFF
j_call: TRBJ1-4
d_call: TRBD1
clone_size: -
v_call: TRBV5-1

cdr3_nt: TGTGCCAGCAAGAAGGCAGGGGGTGCAACTAATGAAAAACTGTTTTTT
cdr3_aa: CASKKAGGATNEKLFF
j_call: TRBJ1-4
d_call: TRBD1
clone_size: few
v_call: TRBV2

cdr3_nt: TGTGCCAGCAGCCACATCCCCCGGGACTACTGGGCCCAAGAGACCCAGTACTTC
cdr3_aa: CASSHIPRDYWAQETQYF
j_call: TRBJ2-5
d_call: TRBD2
clone_size: -
v_call: TRBV7-2

cdr3_nt: TGTGCCAGCAGTGAATCCTCTGGAAACACCATATATTTT
cdr3_aa: CASSESSGNTIYF
j_call: TRBJ1-3
d_call: -
clone_size: once
v_call: TRBV2

cdr3_nt: TGTGCCAGCAGTTACGCCGGGACAGGGGGCACTGAAGCTTTCTTT
cdr3_aa: CASSYAGTGGTEAFF
j_call: TRBJ1-1
d_call: TRBD1
clone_size: once
v_call: TRBV6-5

cdr3_nt: TGTGCCAGCACCCGGGGTAGCGGGAGGACGACAGATACGCAGTATTTT
cdr3_aa: CASTRGSGRTTDTQYF
j_call: TRBJ2-3
d_call: TRBD2
clone_size: -
v_call: TRBV19

cdr3_nt: TGCGCCAGCAGCTTGGCCCAACTAGCGGAAGAGACCCAGTACTTC
cdr3_aa: CASSLAQLAEETQYF
j_call: TRBJ2-5
d_call: TRBD2
clone_size: -
v_call: TRBV5-1

cdr3_nt: TGTGCCAGTAGTATGGCCAGGGGGCATCGGCAGCCCCAGCATTTT
cdr3_aa: CASSMARGHRQPQHF
j_call: TRBJ1-5
d_call: TRBD1
clone_size: -
v_call: TRBV19

cdr3_nt: TGTGCCAGCAGCTTAGTAACCCTCGTCACCGGGGAGCTGTTTTTT
cdr3_aa: CASSLVTLVTGELFF
j_call: TRBJ2-2
d_call: -
clone_size: once
v_call: TRBV7-2

cdr3_nt: TGTGCCAGCAGTCTCGAAGTTGGGATCAATGAGCAGTTCTTC
cdr3_aa: CASSLEVGINEQFF
j_call: TRBJ2-1
d_call: -
clone_size: -
v_call: TRBV28

cdr3_nt: TGTGCCAGCAGCCAAGTTATTGTCGGGACGACCTACGAGCAGTACTTC
cdr3_aa: CASSQVIVGTTYEQYF
j_call: TRBJ2-7
d_call: -
clone_size: -
v_call: TRBV4-2

cdr3_nt: TGTGCCAGCAGCCCCCGGCTAGCGGGAGTTGTCGGGGAGCTGTTTTTT
cdr3_aa: CASSPRLAGVVGELFF
j_call: TRBJ2-2
d_call: TRBD2
clone_size: -
v_call: TRBV7-8

cdr3_nt: TGTGCCAGCAGCCGCCTGGATCAGCAGTTCTTC
cdr3_aa: CASSRLDQQFF
j_call: TRBJ2-1
d_call: -
clone_size: -
v_call: TRBV6-1

cdr3_nt: TGCGCCAGCAGCTCTGACAGGTGGCTGGAGACCCAGTACTTC
cdr3_aa: CASSSDRWLETQYF
j_call: TRBJ2-5
d_call: -
clone_size: few
v_call: TRBV5-1

cdr3_nt: TGTGCCAGTAGTCCCCAGGGTTTATCTTACGAGCAGTACTTC
cdr3_aa: CASSPQGLSYEQYF
j_call: TRBJ2-7
d_call: -
clone_size: few
v_call: TRBV19

cdr3_nt: TGTGCCAGCAGTGCGAGCGGCACAGATACGCAGTATTTT
cdr3_aa: CASSASGTDTQYF
j_call: TRBJ2-3
d_call: -
clone_size: -
v_call: TRBV5-8

cdr3_nt: TGTGCCAGCAGTTATGAGGGAGGGAACACCGGGGAGCTGTTTTTT
cdr3_aa: CASSYEGGNTGELFF
j_call: TRBJ2-2
d_call: -
clone_size: -
v_call: TRBV6-5

cdr3_nt: TGTGCCTGGGGGGGACGTCGGAATCAGCCCCAGCATTTT
cdr3_aa: CAWGGRRNQPQHF
j_call: TRBJ1-5
d_call: -
clone_size: -
v_call: TRBV30

cdr3_nt: TGTGCCAGCAGCGGCGACAGGGTGGAGACCCAGTACTTC
cdr3_aa: CASSGDRVETQYF
j_call: TRBJ2-5
d_call: TRBD1
clone_size: -
v_call: TRBV7-8

cdr3_nt: TGTGCCAGCAGAACTGGACAGTTGAGGACTGAAGCTTTCTTT
cdr3_aa: CASRTGQLRTEAFF
j_call: TRBJ1-1
d_call: -
clone_size: -
v_call: TRBV6-5

cdr3_nt: TGTGCCAGCAGCTTCCAGCGGGACACTGAAGCTTTCTTT
cdr3_aa: CASSFQRDTEAFF
j_call: TRBJ1-1
d_call: -
clone_size: -
v_call: TRBV7-2

cdr3_nt: TGTGCCAGCAGCGTAGGGGGTAGCGGGAGGGCCACAGATACGCAGTATTTT
cdr3_aa: CASSVGGSGRATDTQYF
j_call: TRBJ2-3
d_call: TRBD2
clone_size: -
v_call: TRBV9

cdr3_nt: TGTGCCAGTAGTATGGACAGGGTTGCTGAAGCTTTCTTT
cdr3_aa: CASSMDRVAEAFF
j_call: TRBJ1-1
d_call: TRBD1
clone_size: -
v_call: TRBV19

cdr3_nt: TGCGCCAGCAGCACTACTAGCGGGAACTCCTCCTACGAGCAGTACTTC
cdr3_aa: CASSTTSGNSSYEQYF
j_call: TRBJ2-7
d_call: TRBD2
clone_size: -
v_call: TRBV5-1

cdr3_nt: TGTGCCAGCAGCCAAGGGGACACCTACACCGGGGAGCTGTTTTTT
cdr3_aa: CASSQGDTYTGELFF
j_call: TRBJ2-2
d_call: -
clone_size: -
v_call: TRBV4-2

cdr3_nt: TGTGCCAGCAGTTTTAGACCCGATCAGGCCCAGCATTTT
cdr3_aa: CASSFRPDQAQHF
j_call: TRBJ1-5
d_call: -
clone_size: -
v_call: TRBV7-2

cdr3_nt: TGTGCCAGCCGCGAGGGGGGTAACAAACGCACAGATACGCAGTATTTT
cdr3_aa: CASREGGNKRTDTQYF
j_call: TRBJ2-3
d_call: -
clone_size: -
v_call: TRBV28